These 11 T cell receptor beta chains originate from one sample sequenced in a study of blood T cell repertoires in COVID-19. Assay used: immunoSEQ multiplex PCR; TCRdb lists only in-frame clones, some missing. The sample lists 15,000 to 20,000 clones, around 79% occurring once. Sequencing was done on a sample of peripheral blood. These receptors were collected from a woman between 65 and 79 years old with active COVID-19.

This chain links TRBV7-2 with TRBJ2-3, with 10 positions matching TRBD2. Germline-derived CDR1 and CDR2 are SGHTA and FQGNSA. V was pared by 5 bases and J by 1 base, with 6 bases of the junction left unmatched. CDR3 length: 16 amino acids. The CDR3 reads CASSPGSGRGTDTQYF. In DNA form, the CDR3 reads TGTGCCAGCAGCCCTGGAAGCGGGAGGGGCACAGATACGCAGTATTTT.

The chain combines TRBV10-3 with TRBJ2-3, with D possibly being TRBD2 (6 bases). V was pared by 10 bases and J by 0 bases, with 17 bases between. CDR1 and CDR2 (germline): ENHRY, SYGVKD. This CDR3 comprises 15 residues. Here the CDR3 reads CATGGRNPSTDTQYF. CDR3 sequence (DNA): TGTGCCACCGGGGGTCGTAACCCTAGCACAGATACGCAGTATTTT.

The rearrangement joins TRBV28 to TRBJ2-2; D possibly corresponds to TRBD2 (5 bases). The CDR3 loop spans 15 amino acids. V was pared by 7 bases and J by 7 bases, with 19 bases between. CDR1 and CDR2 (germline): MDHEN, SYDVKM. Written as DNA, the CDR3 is TGTGCCAGCAAAGGTCGAACTAGGAATTTCGGGGAGCTGTTTTTT. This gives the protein CASKGRTRNFGELFF.

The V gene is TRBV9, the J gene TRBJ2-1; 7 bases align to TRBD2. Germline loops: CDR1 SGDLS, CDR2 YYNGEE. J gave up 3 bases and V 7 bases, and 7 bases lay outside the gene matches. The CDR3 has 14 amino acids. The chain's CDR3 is CASSREMGYNEQFF. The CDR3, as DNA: TGTGCCAGCTCGCGGGAGATGGGCTACAATGAGCAGTTCTTC.

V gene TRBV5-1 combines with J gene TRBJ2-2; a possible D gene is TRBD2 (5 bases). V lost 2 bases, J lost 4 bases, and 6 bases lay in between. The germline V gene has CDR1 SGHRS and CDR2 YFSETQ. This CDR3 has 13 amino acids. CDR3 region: CASSFRGTGELFF. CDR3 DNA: TGCGCCAGCAGCTTCCGGGGCACCGGGGAGCTGTTTTTT.

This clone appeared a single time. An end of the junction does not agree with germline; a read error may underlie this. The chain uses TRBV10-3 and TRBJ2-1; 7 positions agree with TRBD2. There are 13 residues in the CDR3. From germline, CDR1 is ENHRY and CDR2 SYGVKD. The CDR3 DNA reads TGTGCCATCAGTGCGTCACTAGCGAATGAGCAGCTCTTC. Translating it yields CAISASLANEQLF.

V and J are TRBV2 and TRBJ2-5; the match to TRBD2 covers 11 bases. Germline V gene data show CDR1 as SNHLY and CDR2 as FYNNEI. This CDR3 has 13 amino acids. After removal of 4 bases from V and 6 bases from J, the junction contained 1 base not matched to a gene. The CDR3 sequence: CASSASGGQTQYF. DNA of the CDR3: TGTGCCAGCAGTGCTAGCGGGGGGCAGACCCAGTACTTC.

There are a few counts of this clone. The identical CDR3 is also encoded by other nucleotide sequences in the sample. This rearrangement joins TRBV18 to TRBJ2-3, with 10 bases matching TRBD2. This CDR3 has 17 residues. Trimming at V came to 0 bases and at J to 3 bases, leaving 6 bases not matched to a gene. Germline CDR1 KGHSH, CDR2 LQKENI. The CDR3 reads CASSPPRLAGVTDTQYF. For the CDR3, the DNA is TGTGCCAGCTCACCACCGAGGCTAGCGGGAGTTACAGATACGCAGTATTTT.

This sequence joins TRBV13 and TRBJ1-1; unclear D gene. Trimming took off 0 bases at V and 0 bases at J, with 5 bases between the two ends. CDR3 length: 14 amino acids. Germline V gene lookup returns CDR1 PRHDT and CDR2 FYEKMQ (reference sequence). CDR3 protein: CASSLGRVNTEAFF. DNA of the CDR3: TGTGCCAGCAGCTTAGGCCGTGTGAACACTGAAGCTTTCTTT.

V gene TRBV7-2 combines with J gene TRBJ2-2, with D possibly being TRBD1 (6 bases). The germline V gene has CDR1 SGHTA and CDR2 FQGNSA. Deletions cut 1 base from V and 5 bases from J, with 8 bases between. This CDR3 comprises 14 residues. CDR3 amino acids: CASSLEGVTGELFF. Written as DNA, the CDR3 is TGTGCCAGCAGCTTAGAGGGGGTAACCGGGGAGCTGTTTTTT. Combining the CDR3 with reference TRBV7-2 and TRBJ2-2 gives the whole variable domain GAGVSQSPSNKVTEKGKDVELRCDPISGHTALYWYRQSLGQGLEFLIYFQGNSAPDKSGLPSDRFSAERTGGSVSTLTIQRTQQEDSAVYLCASSLEGVTGELFFGEGSRLTVL.

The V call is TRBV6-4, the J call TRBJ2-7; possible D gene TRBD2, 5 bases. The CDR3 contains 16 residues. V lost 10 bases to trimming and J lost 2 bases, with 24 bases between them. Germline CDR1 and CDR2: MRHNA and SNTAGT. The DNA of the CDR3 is TGTGCCACCACTGCCTGCGGGCCACCTCGAGCCTACGAGCAGTACTTC. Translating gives CATTACGPPRAYEQYF.